The 29 T cell receptor beta chains below come from one sample, sequenced in a study of cytomegalovirus exposure and HLA in healthy donors. Amplification used 60 Vbeta primers and 13 Jbeta primers. Here immunoSEQ multiplex PCR was the method, and the copy in TCRdb shows in-frame clones only, minus some. The repertoire holds more than 100,000 clones, with over 65% as singletons. Sequencing input: PBMCs. The receptors stem from a middle-aged woman in good health and CMV-seropositive.

About this clone itself: Without the conserved terminal phenylalanine or tryptophan, this CDR3 likely stems from a read error. The chain couples TRBV19 to TRBJ2-3, with D unresolved. The germline V gene has CDR1 LNHDA and CDR2 SQIVND (reference sequence). This CDR3 has 12 amino acids. Trimming shortened V by 6 bases and J by 0 bases, and 4 bases separated the two germline ends. Here the CDR3 DNA reads TGTGCCAGTAGACACAGCACAGATACGCAGTATCTT. Protein: CASRHSTDTQYL.

V is TRBV9 and J is TRBJ2-7; 12 bases match TRBD1. Germline V gene lookup returns CDR1 SGDLS and CDR2 YYNGEE. The junction had 4 bases not matched to a gene; V was cut back by 3 bases and J by 6 bases. The CDR3 has 14 amino acids. Here the CDR3 DNA reads TGTGCCAGCAGCGCGACGGGACAGGGGGCCGAGCAGTACTTC. Translated, it gives CASSATGQGAEQYF.

This chain uses TRBV7-9 with TRBJ2-1, with 7 bases fitting TRBD1. The CDR3 is 13 residues long. V shed 5 bases, J shed 8 bases, and the junction held 6 bases outside the gene matches. The germline CDR1 and CDR2 sequences are SEHNR and FQNEAQ (reference sequence). Written as DNA, the CDR3 is TGTGCCAGCAGCCAGGGACAGTACTATGAGCAGTTCTTC. Translation: CASSQGQYYEQFF.

In DNA form, the CDR3 reads TGCGCCAGCAGCTTGAGAACAGGGGGGCCTGAAGCTTTCTTT. It codes for CASSLRTGGPEAFF. The gene calls are TRBV5-1 and TRBJ1-1; 8 bases are shared with TRBD1. The CDR3 is 14 amino acids. Trimming at V came to 1 base and at J to 6 bases, leaving 5 bases not matched to a gene. CDR1 SGHRS and CDR2 YFSETQ come from the germline V gene.

This rearrangement joins TRBV7-2 to TRBJ2-7, with 7 positions matching TRBD2. V gave up 0 bases and J gave up 5 bases; unmatched junction bases: 4. Germline V gene lookup returns CDR1 SGHTA and CDR2 FQGNSA. The CDR3 runs 14 residues. The CDR3: CASSLAGTKNEQYF. The CDR3 nucleotides are TGTGCCAGCAGCTTAGCGGGGACTAAGAACGAGCAGTACTTC.

The gene calls are TRBV18 and TRBJ1-5; maybe TRBD1 (6 bases). This CDR3 comprises 15 residues. The germline V gene encodes CDR1 KGHSH and CDR2 LQKENI. Deletions cut 2 bases from V and 6 bases from J, with 14 bases between. The CDR3 DNA reads TGTGCCAGCTCACCAAGGTCAGGACAGCTTCAGCCCCAGCATTTT. Its protein product is CASSPRSGQLQPQHF.

The V gene is TRBV2, the J gene TRBJ2-7, with TRBD1 as a possible D gene (5 bases). The germline V and J ends were trimmed by 8 bases and 7 bases, with 18 bases remaining between them. The CDR3 length is 13 residues. Germline values: CDR1 SNHLY, CDR2 FYNNEI. DNA for the CDR3: TGTGCCAGCGAGGCAGCAAAGGCAGGGGAGCAGTACTTC. Translating it yields CASEAAKAGEQYF.

This clone was seen a few times. The chain has TRBV7-9 and TRBJ1-2; 7 bases match TRBD1. CDR3 length equals 15 residues. Per germline, CDR1 SEHNR and CDR2 FQNEAQ (reference sequence). V dropped 1 base and J dropped 4; count of bases not matched to a gene: 6. CDR3 sequence (DNA): TGTGCCAGCAGCTTAGGGGACAGAAGGGCCTATGGCTACACCTTC. Translation gives CASSLGDRRAYGYTF.

V usage is TRBV27 and J usage is TRBJ1-1, with 8 bases that match TRBD1. Germline trimming cut 6 bases from V and 5 bases from J; bases unmatched to any gene: 8. The CDR3 has 14 amino acids. Germline CDR1 and CDR2: MNHEY and SMNVEV (reference sequence). The CDR3 DNA reads TGTGCCAGCAGGCGCGGGGACAGGTCAACTGAAGCTTTCTTT. Translating it yields CASRRGDRSTEAFF.

The chain is built from TRBV30 and TRBJ2-5; the D is unclear. The CDR3 runs to 15 residues. Trimming cost V 3 bases and J 4 bases, with 18 bases left between them. CDR1 is GTSNPN, CDR2 SVGIG, per germline (reference sequence). The CDR3 DNA reads as TGTGCCTGGAGCCGAGCCACCCTAGAAGGAGAGACCCAGTACTTC. Translated, it gives CAWSRATLEGETQYF.

This chain connects TRBV19 to TRBJ2-5, with D perhaps TRBD1 (5 bases). The CDR3 runs 14 residues. The ends were cut back, 3 bases at V and 5 bases at J, with 13 bases in the middle. Germline loops: CDR1 LNHDA, CDR2 SQIVND (reference sequence). CDR3 in DNA: TGTGCCAGTAGTATCCAGGGTCCGGGTGAGACCCAGTACTTC. It encodes CASSIQGPGETQYF. Full variable domain (outside the CDR3, taken from reference TRBV19 and TRBJ2-5): DGGITQSPKYLFRKEGQNVTLSCEQNLNHDAMYWYRQDPGQGLRLIYYSQIVNDFQKGDIAEGYSVSREKKESFPLTVTSAQKNPTAFYLCASSIQGPGETQYFGPGTRLLVL.

V usage is TRBV14 and J usage is TRBJ2-5; 8 bases are a match to TRBD1. With V trimmed by 6 bases and J by 11 bases, 14 bases remained unmatched. The CDR3 has 14 residues. From germline, CDR1 is SGHDN and CDR2 FVKESK. CDR3 coding DNA: TGTGCCAGCAGTCTATTAGGACAGGGCCGGGAGCAGTACTTC. This encodes CASSLLGQGREQYF. Looking up the rest from reference TRBV14 and TRBJ2-5 gives the full variable domain: EAGVTQFPSHSVIEKGQTVTLRCDPISGHDNLYWYRRVMGKEIKFLLHFVKESKQDESGMPNNRFLAERTGGTYSTLKVQPAELEDSGVYFCASSLLGQGREQYFGPGTRLLVL.

This sequence joins TRBV6-5 and TRBJ1-1; 7 positions match TRBD1. Germline CDR1 reads MNHEY; CDR2 reads SVGAGI. The CDR3 extends over 14 amino acids. J was trimmed by 0 bases and V by 6 bases; bases with no gene match: 4. The CDR3 DNA is TGTGCCAGCAGGGGACAGCGAATGAACACTGAAGCTTTCTTT. Protein sequence: CASRGQRMNTEAFF.

CDR3 bases: TGTGCCAGCAGCTTGAGAATGACTGGCAATCAGCCCCAGCATTTT. Translation gives CASSLRMTGNQPQHF. The chain links TRBV5-6 to TRBJ1-5; D unclear. The germline V gene has CDR1 SGHDT and CDR2 YYEEEE. Trimming removed 1 base at V and 2 bases at J, with 10 bases between. The CDR3 has 15 residues.

The chain couples TRBV7-2 to TRBJ1-2; TRBD1 might be the D (5 bases). Deletions cut 5 bases from V and 2 bases from J, with 15 bases between. Looked up from germline, CDR1 is SGHTA and CDR2 is FQGNSA. This CDR3 region has 15 residues. CDR3 bases: TGTGCCAGCAGCGGACGGGCAGGGATAAACTATGGCTACACCTTC. Translating it yields CASSGRAGINYGYTF.

The J gene is TRBJ1-1, the V gene TRBV29-1; weak D call: TRBD1 (5 bases). There are 13 residues in the CDR3. The germline CDR1 and CDR2 sequences are SQVTM and ANQGSEA. Trimming left V 3 bases short and J 4 bases short, with 12 bases between. CDR3 in DNA: TGCAGCGTTGATCAGGGTTTGGCCACTGAAGCTTTCTTT. Residues: CSVDQGLATEAFF.

A remark on this clone: Sequence at one end of the junction differs from germline and may be a read error. This same CDR3 is encoded by further DNA sequences in the sample. The chain is built from TRBV11-2 and TRBJ1-6; possibly TRBD1 for D (6 bases). CDR1 SGHAT and CDR2 FQNNGV come from the germline V gene. This CDR3 spans 15 amino acids. The CDR3 nucleotides are TGTGCCAGCAGCTTGAAGGGGGACTATAATTCCCCCCTCCACTTT. It yields the protein CASSLKGDYNSPLHF.

J is TRBJ2-7 and V is TRBV5-1; 10 bases are shared with TRBD2. The length of the CDR3 is 16 residues. Germline V gives CDR1 SGHRS, CDR2 YFSETQ. V lost 3 bases to trimming and J lost 2 bases; unmatched junction nucleotides: 8. The CDR3 here is CASSSGTSARTYEQYF. The CDR3 nucleotides are TGCGCCAGCAGCTCCGGGACTAGCGCGAGGACCTACGAGCAGTACTTC.

The chain uses TRBV19 and TRBJ1-1; the match to TRBD1 covers 9 bases. CDR1 and CDR2 from the germline V gene are LNHDA and SQIVND (reference sequence). The CDR3 is 13 residues long. Trimming cost V 6 bases and J 4 bases; bases outside gene matches: 3. The CDR3 sequence is CASSGTGPTEAFF. The CDR3 DNA sequence: TGTGCCAGTAGCGGGACAGGGCCCACTGAAGCTTTCTTT.

The CDR3 bases are TGTGCCAGCAGCAACTCCGGGACAGCCGCGGTCGCTGAAGCTTTCTTT. Translated, it gives CASSNSGTAAVAEAFF. V gene TRBV13 combines with J gene TRBJ1-1; 7 bases fit TRBD1. Germline lookup yields CDR1 PRHDT and CDR2 FYEKMQ (reference sequence). The CDR3 loop spans 16 amino acids. V shed 5 bases, J shed 6 bases, and the junction held 15 bases outside the gene matches.

CDR3 DNA: TGCAGTGCTAGAGATATGAGTGTGCAGTTCTTC. It codes for CSARDMSVQFF. The chain is built from TRBV20-1 and TRBJ2-1; D gene unclear. Trimming left V 0 bases short and J 12 bases short, with 9 bases between. The CDR3 is 11 amino acids. Looked up from germline, CDR1 is DFQATT and CDR2 is SNEGSKA (reference sequence).

V gene TRBV10-1 combines with J gene TRBJ1-1; 8 nucleotides line up with TRBD1. V was clipped by 6 bases and J by 1 base; unmatched bases: 4. The CDR3 loop spans 14 amino acids. Germline V gene sequence: CDR1 WNHNN, CDR2 SYGVQD (reference sequence). As DNA, the CDR3 is TGCGCCAGCAGGGAAGGGACAGGGAACACTGAAGCTTTCTTT. It codes for CASREGTGNTEAFF.

This chain connects TRBV7-9 to TRBJ2-1; tentatively, D is TRBD2 (6 bases). The V end lost 4 bases, the J end lost 1 base, and 11 bases lay between the germline ends. The CDR3 covers 15 residues. CDR1 is SEHNR, CDR2 FQNEAQ, per germline (reference sequence). Written as DNA, the CDR3 is TGTGCCAGCAGCTCACCGGGACTTTCCTACAATGAGCAGTTCTTC. Encoded protein: CASSSPGLSYNEQFF.

This chain joins TRBV7-3 and TRBJ1-1; 8 bases fit TRBD1. The germline gives CDR1 SGHTA, CDR2 FQGTGA. The V segment lost 4 bases and the J segment 1 base; nucleotides outside the gene matches: 2. This CDR3 has 14 residues. CDR3 in DNA: TGTGCCAGCAGCTCCACAGGGGGGAACACTGAAGCTTTCTTT. It encodes CASSSTGGNTEAFF.

The chain combines TRBV7-9 with TRBJ1-1; no clear D. V was cut by 5 bases and J by 4 bases, with 14 bases left in between. Germline CDR1 is SEHNR and CDR2 is FQNEAQ (reference sequence). This CDR3 comprises 14 residues. DNA of the CDR3: TGTGCCAGCAGCGCACCCCCCCCCGGCACTGAAGCTTTCTTT. It specifies CASSAPPPGTEAFF.

The rearrangement uses TRBV2 and TRBJ2-1; 10 bases line up with TRBD2. J gave up 6 bases and V 10 bases, and 9 bases lay outside the gene matches. The CDR3 is 14 amino acids. Germline values: CDR1 SNHLY, CDR2 FYNNEI. The CDR3 loop reads CATESGGAANEQFF. The CDR3 DNA is TGTGCCACCGAAAGCGGGGGGGCCGCCAATGAGCAGTTCTTC.

The rearrangement uses TRBV4-2 and TRBJ2-3; TRBD2 matches 10 bases. Germline V lookup: CDR1 LGHNA, CDR2 YNFKEQ. Trimming removed 0 bases from V and 6 bases from J; junction bases left unmatched: 6. The CDR3 is 16 amino acids. DNA of the CDR3: TGTGCCAGCAGCCAAGAAGGGCTAGCGGGGGTCGATACGCAGTATTTT. Protein sequence: CASSQEGLAGVDTQYF.

V is TRBV4-1 and J is TRBJ2-1, with TRBD2 identical over 11 bases. The CDR3 runs to 17 residues. V lost 4 bases, J lost 4 bases, and 9 bases stayed unmatched. The V gene's germline CDR1 is MGHRA and CDR2 YSYEKL. CDR3 region: CASSRTSGGGVYNEQFF. The DNA of the CDR3 is TGCGCCAGCAGCCGAACTAGCGGGGGCGGTGTATACAATGAGCAGTTCTTC.

This chain connects TRBV6-5 to TRBJ2-7; D gene ambiguous. Trimming stripped 0 bases from V and 2 bases from J, with 8 bases between. The CDR3 is 14 amino acids. From germline, CDR1 is MNHEY and CDR2 SVGAGI. The CDR3 DNA sequence: TGTGCCAGCAGTTACTCCCGCCAGGCCTACGAGCAGTACTTC. Translating it yields CASSYSRQAYEQYF.